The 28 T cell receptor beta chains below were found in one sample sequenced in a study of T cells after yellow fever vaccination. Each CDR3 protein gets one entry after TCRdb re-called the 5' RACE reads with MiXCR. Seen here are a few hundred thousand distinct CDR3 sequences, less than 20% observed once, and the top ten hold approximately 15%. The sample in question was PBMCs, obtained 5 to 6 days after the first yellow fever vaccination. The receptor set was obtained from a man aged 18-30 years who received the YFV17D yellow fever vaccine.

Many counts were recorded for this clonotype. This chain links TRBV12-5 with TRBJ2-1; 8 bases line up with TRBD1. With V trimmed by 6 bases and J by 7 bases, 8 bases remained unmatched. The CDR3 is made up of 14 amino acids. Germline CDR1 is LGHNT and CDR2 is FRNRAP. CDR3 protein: CASGEATGVNEQFF. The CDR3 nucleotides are TGTGCTAGTGGAGAAGCGACAGGGGTTAATGAGCAGTTCTTC.

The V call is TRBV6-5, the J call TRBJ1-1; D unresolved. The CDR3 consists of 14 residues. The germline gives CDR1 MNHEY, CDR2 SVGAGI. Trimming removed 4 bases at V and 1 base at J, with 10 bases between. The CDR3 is CASSSQEGNTEAFF. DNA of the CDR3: TGTGCCAGCAGTTCTCAGGAAGGGAACACTGAAGCTTTCTTT.

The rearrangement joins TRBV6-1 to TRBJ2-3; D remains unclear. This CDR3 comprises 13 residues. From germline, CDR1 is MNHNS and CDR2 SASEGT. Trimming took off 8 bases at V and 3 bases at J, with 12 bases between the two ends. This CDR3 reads CASLDPGTDTQYF. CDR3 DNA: TGTGCCAGCCTGGACCCTGGGACAGATACGCAGTATTTT.

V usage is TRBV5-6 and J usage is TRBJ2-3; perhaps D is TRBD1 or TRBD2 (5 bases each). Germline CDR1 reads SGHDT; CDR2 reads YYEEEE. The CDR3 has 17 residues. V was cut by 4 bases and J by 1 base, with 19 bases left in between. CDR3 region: CASSIFLLGRGTDTQYF. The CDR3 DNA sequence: TGTGCCAGCAGCATCTTCCTACTGGGACGAGGCACAGATACGCAGTATTTT.

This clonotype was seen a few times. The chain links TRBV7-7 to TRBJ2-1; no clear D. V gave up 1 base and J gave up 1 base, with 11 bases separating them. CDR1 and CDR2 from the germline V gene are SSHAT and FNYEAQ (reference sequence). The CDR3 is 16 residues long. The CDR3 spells CASSLGAAESYNEQFF. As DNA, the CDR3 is TGTGCCAGCAGCTTAGGGGCAGCAGAATCCTACAATGAGCAGTTCTTC.

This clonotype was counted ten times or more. The CDR3 DNA sequence: TGTGCCAGCAGCCCGGGCAACGGCCTGTGTCCCGGGGAGCTGTTTTTT. Protein: CASSPGNGLCPGELFF. This chain links TRBV5-6 with TRBJ2-2; no reliable D call. The CDR3 is made up of 16 amino acids. Deletions cut 4 bases from V and 6 bases from J, with 19 bases between. Germline V gene data show CDR1 as SGHDT and CDR2 as YYEEEE.

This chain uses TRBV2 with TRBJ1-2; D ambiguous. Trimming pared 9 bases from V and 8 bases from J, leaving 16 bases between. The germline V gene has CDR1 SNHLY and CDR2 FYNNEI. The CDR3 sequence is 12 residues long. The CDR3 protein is CARILTGGGYTF. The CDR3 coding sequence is TGTGCCAGGATCCTGACCGGAGGGGGCTACACCTTC.

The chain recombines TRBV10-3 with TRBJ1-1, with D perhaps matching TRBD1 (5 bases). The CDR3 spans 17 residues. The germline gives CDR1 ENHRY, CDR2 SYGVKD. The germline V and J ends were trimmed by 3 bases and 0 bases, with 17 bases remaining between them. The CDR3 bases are TGTGCCATCAGTGAAGTCTCTGGGGGAGCCATGAACACTGAAGCTTTCTTT. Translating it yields CAISEVSGGAMNTEAFF.

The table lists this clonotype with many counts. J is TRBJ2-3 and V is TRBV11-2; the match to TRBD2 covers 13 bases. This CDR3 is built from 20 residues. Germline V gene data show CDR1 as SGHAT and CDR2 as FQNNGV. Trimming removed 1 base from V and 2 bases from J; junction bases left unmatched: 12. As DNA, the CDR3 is TGTGCCAGCAGCTTAGTCCCCCCGCAAGGACTAGCGGGAGCCACAGATACGCAGTATTTT. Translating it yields CASSLVPPQGLAGATDTQYF.

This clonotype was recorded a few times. CDR3 in amino acids: CSAAPLVKEKLFF. The CDR3 bases are TGCAGTGCCGCGCCCTTAGTCAAAGAAAAACTGTTTTTT. This chain joins TRBV20-1 and TRBJ1-4; D is uncertain. The V gene lost 6 bases and the J gene lost 8 bases, with 16 bases spanning the gap. This CDR3 is built from 13 residues. The germline V gene has CDR1 DFQATT and CDR2 SNEGSKA (reference sequence).

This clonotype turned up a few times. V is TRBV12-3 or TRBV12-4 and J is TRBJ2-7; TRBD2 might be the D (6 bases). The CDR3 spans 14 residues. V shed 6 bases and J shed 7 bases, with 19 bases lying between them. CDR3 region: CASSPGLQKGEQYF. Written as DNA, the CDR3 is TGTGCCAGCAGCCCGGGACTGCAAAAAGGGGAGCAGTACTTC.

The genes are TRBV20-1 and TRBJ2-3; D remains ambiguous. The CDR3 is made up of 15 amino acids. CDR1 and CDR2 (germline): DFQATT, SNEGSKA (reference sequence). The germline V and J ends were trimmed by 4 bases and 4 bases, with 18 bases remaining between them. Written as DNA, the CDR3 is TGCAGTGCTATAGATTTCCGGGCAGGTGCAGATACGCAGTATTTT. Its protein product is CSAIDFRAGADTQYF.

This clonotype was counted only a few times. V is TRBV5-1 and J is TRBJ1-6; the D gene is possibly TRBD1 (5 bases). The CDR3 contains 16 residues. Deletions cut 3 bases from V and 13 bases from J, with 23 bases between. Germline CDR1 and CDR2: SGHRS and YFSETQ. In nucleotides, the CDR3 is TGCGCCAGCAGCTGGCGATCGGGGGGGAAGGACCACCCCCTCCACTTT. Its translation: CASSWRSGGKDHPLHF.

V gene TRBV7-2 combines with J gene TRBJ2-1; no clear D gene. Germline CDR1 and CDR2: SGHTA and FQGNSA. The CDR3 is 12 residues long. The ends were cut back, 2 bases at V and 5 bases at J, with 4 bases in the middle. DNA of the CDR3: TGTGCCAGCAGCTTACGGGACAATGAGCAGTTCTTC. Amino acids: CASSLRDNEQFF.

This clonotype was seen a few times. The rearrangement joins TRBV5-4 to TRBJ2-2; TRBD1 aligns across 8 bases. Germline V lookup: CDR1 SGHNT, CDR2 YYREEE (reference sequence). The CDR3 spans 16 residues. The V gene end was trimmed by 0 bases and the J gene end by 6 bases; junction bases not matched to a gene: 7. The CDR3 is CASSLGGQEYPGELFF. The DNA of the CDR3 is TGTGCCAGCAGCTTGGGGGGACAGGAATATCCCGGGGAGCTGTTTTTT.

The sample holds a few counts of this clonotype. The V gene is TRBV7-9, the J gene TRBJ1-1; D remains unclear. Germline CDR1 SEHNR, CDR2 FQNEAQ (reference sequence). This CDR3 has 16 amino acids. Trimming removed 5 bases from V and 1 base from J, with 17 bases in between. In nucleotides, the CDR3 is TGTGCCAGCAGCCCCCGGGGATTCTGGGCGAACACTGAAGCTTTCTTT. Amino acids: CASSPRGFWANTEAFF.

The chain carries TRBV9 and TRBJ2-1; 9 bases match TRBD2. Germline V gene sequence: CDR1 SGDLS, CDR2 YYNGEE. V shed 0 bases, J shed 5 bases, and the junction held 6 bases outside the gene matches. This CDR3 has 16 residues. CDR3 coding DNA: TGTGCCAGCAGCGTAGGTGAGCGGGGGGCAAACAATGAGCAGTTCTTC. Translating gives CASSVGERGANNEQFF. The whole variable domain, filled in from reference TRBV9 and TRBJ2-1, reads DSGVTQTPKHLITATGQRVTLRCSPRSGDLSVYWYQQSLDQGLQFLIQYYNGEERAKGNILERFSAQQFPDLHSELNLSSLELGDSALYFCASSVGERGANNEQFFGPGTRLTVL.

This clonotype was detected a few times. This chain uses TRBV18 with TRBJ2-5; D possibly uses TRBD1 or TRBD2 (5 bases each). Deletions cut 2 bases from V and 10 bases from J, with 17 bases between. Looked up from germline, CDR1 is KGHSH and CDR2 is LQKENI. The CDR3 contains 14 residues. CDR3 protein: CASSPETTSGSQYF. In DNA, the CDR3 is TGTGCCAGCTCACCAGAAACGACCTCAGGGAGCCAGTACTTC.

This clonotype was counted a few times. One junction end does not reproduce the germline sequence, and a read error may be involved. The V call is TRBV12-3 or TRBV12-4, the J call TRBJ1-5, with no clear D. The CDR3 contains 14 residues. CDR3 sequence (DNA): TGTGCCAGCAGCTTAGTTGGGAGCAATCAGCCCCAGCATTTT. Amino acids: CASSLVGSNQPQHF.

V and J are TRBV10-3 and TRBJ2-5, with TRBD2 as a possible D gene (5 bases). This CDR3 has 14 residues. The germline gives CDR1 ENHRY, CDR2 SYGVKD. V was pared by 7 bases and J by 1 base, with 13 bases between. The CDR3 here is CAIMASTAQETQYF. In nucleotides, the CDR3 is TGTGCCATCATGGCTAGCACAGCCCAAGAGACCCAGTACTTC.

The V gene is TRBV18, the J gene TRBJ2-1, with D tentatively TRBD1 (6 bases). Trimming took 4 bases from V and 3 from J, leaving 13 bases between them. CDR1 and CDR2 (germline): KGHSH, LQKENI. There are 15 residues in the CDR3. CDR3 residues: CASSLSAGDYNEQFF. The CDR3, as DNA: TGTGCCAGCTCACTATCGGCAGGGGACTACAATGAGCAGTTCTTC. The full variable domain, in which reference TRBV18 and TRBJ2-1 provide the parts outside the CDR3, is NAGVMQNPRHLVRRRGQEARLRCSPMKGHSHVYWYRQLPEEGLKFMVYLQKENIIDESGMPKERFSAEFPKEGPSILRIQQVVRGDSAAYFCASSLSAGDYNEQFFGPGTRLTVL.

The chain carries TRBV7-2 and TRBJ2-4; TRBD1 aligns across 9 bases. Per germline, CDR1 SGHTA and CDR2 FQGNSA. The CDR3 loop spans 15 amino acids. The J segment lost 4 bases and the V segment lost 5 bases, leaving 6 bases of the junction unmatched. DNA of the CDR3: TGTGCCAGCAGCCCGGGCGGACAGGGGAAAAACATTCAGTACTTC. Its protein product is CASSPGGQGKNIQYF. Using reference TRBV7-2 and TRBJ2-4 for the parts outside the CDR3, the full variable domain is GAGVSQSPSNKVTEKGKDVELRCDPISGHTALYWYRQSLGQGLEFLIYFQGNSAPDKSGLPSDRFSAERTGGSVSTLTIQRTQQEDSAVYLCASSPGGQGKNIQYFGAGTRLSVL.

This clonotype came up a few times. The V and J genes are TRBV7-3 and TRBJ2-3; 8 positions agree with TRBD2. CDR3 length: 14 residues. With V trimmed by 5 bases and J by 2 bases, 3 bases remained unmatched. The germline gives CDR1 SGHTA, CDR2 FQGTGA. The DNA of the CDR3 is TGTGCCAGCAGCAAGACTAGCGACACAGATACGCAGTATTTT. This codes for CASSKTSDTDTQYF. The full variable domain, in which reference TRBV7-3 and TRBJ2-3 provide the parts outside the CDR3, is GAGVSQTPSNKVTEKGKYVELRCDPISGHTALYWYRQSLGQGPEFLIYFQGTGAADDSGLPNDRFFAVRPEGSVSTLKIQRTERGDSAVYLCASSKTSDTDTQYFGPGTRLTVL.

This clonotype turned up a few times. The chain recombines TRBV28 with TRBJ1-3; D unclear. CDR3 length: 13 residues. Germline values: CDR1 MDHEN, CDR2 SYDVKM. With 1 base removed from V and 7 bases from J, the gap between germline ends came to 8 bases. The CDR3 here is CASSLLAGNTIYF. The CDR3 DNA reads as TGTGCCAGCAGTTTATTGGCGGGGAACACCATATATTTT.

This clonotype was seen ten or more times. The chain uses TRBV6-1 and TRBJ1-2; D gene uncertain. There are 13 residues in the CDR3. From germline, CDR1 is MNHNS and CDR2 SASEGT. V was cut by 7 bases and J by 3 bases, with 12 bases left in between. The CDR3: CASTEDVDYGYTF. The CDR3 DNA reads TGTGCCAGCACCGAAGATGTCGACTATGGCTACACCTTC.

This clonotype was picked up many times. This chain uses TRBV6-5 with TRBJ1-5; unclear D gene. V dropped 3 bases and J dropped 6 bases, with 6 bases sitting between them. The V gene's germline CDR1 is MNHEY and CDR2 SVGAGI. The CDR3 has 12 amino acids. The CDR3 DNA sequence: TGTGCCAGCAGTTATCTAGGTCAGCCCCAGCATTTT. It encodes CASSYLGQPQHF.

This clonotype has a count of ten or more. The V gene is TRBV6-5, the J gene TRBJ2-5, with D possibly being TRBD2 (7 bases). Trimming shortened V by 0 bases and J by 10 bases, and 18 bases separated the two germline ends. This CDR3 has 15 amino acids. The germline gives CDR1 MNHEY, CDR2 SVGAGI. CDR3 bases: TGTGCCAGCAGTTACTCAATCGGGGGCAGGGAGGGCCAGTACTTC. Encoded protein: CASSYSIGGREGQYF.

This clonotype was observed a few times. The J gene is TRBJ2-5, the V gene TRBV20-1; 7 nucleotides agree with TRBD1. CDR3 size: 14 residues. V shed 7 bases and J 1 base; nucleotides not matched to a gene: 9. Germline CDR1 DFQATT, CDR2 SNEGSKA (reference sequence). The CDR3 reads CSGLGTASQETQYF. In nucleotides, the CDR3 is TGCAGTGGGTTGGGGACAGCCAGCCAAGAGACCCAGTACTTC.